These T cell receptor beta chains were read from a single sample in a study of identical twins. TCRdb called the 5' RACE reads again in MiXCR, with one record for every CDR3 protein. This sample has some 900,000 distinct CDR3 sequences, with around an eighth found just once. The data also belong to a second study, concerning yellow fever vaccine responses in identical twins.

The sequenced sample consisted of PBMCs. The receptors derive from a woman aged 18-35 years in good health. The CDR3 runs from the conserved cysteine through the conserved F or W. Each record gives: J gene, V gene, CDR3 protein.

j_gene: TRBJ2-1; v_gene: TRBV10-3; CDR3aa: CASQDRANNEQFF
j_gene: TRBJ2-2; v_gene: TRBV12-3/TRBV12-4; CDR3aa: CASSFRPGGPNTGELFF
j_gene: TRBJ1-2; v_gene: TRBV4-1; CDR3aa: CASSPFSRGNYGYTF
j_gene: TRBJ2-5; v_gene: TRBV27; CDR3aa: CASSFATSGRETQYF
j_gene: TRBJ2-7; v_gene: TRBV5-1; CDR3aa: CASKATNSYEQYF
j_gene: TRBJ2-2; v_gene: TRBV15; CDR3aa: CATSSGLSANTGELFF
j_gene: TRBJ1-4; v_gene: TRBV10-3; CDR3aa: CAIGAGTNEKLFF
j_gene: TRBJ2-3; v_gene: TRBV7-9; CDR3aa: CASSPSGSSENTQYF
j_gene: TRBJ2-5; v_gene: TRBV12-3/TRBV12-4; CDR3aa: CTSSLPPQTGTKGETQYF
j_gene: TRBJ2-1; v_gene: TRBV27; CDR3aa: CASTSLPGTENEQFF
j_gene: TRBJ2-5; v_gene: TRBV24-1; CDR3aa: CATSDPEAGEMETQYF
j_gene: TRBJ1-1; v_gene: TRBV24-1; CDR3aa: CATSDPGQGSTEAFF
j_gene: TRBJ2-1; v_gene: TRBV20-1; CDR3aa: CSAKAGGNEQFF
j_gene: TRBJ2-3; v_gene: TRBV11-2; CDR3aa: CASSRRPVQATDTQYF
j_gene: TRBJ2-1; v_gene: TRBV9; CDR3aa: CASSARSSGGPNSYNEQFF
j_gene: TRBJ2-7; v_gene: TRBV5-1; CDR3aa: CASSLGQGLYEQYF
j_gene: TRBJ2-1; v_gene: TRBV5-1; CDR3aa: CASSLVVSGSIYNEQFF
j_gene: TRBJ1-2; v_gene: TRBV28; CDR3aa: CASSSLWGGYTF
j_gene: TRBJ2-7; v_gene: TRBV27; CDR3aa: CASSFAGGGYEQYF
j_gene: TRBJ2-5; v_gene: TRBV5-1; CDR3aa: CASSVAGIQETQYF
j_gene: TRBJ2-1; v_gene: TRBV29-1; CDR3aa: CSVDERGQGEQFF
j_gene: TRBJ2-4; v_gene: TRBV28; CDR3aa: CASSFGGTARNIQYF
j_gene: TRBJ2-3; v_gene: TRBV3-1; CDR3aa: CASSQGFWTDTQYF
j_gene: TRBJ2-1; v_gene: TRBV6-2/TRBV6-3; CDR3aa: CASLKAGVSLGGSSYNEQFF
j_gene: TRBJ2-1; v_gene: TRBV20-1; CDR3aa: CSAGPVGQNEQFF
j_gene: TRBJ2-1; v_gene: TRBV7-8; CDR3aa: CASSTRTSGFSYNEQFF
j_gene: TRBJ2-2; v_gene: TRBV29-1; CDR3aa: CSVDRGTGGELFF
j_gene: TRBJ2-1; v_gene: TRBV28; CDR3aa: CASSLAGGEEQFF
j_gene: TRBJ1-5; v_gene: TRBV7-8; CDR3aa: CASSSEGSNQPQHF
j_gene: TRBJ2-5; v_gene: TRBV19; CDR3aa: CASTTNRGGAQETQYF
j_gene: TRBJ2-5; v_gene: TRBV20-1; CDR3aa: CSARDMASGQETQYF
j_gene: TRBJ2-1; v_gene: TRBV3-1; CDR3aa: CACCTPKLAGGYNEQFF
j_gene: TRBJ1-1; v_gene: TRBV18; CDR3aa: CASSPQSRQGNTEAFF
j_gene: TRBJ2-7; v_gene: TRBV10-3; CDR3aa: CAISPGAEDYEQYF
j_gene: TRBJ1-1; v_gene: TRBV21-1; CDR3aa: CASSKGRALNTEAFF
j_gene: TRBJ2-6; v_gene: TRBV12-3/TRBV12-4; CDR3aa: CASTGTGAGANVLTF
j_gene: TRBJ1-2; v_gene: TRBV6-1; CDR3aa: CASSRQGLNGYTF